This T cell receptor (beta chain) comes out of a study of neurological immune-mediated disorders. Whenever a sequencing run was performed, it yielded over 170 million TCR-beta sequences from 15-18 subjects. A single record per CDR3 protein comes from TCRdb applying MiXCR to the 5' RACE reads. In the table there are about 70,000 distinct CDR3 sequences, roughly 3.1% of which are singletons. Many counts were recorded for this clonotype. The sequencing sample was made of PBMCs. This TCR came from a woman between 45 and 60 years old with multiple sclerosis.

The CDR3 loop reads CSVVTATNEKLFF. The CDR3 nucleotides read TGCAGCGTTGTTACAGCAACTAATGAAAAACTGTTTTTT. The genes are TRBV29-1 and TRBJ1-4; D is unclear. The CDR3 consists of 13 residues. The germline gives CDR1 SQVTM, CDR2 ANQGSEA. V lost 4 bases to trimming and J lost 0 bases, with 6 bases between them. Looking up the rest from reference TRBV29-1 and TRBJ1-4 gives the full variable domain: SAVISQKPSRDICQRGTSLTIQCQVDSQVTMMFWYRQQPGQSLTLIATANQGSEATYESGFVIDKFPISRPNLTFSTLTVSNMSPEDSSIYLCSVVTATNEKLFFGSGTQLSVL.